This entry features one T cell receptor beta chain sequence. Trimming took off 8 bases at V and 8 bases at J, with 13 bases between the two ends. This CDR3 spans 13 amino acids. This sample stems from a study of blood T cell repertoires in COVID-19. Study-level background: Both acute and convalescent COVID-19 samples were obtained from the United States, Italy and Spain. Sources were T cells, B-cell-depleted T cells, or PBMCs; the material itself was cDNA or gDNA.

Original analysis: For nucleated cells, counts were estimated from reference gene primer amplification. TCRdb keeps only in-frame clones here, not all; method: immunoSEQ multiplex PCR. V, J and clone size derive from that table, while D and trimming were established from the DNA sequence. The sample has some 150,000 clones, 80% to 90% seen once; the top ten hold over 8%. This clonotype originated in a woman aged 50 to 60 with acute or convalescent COVID-19. Sequencing input: peripheral blood. This chain uses TRBV12-3 or TRBV12-4 with TRBJ1-6; tentatively, D is TRBD1 (5 bases). Written as DNA, the CDR3 is TGTGCCAGCGGCCTTGCGGGGGATTCACCCCTCCACTTT. This gives the protein CASGLAGDSPLHF.